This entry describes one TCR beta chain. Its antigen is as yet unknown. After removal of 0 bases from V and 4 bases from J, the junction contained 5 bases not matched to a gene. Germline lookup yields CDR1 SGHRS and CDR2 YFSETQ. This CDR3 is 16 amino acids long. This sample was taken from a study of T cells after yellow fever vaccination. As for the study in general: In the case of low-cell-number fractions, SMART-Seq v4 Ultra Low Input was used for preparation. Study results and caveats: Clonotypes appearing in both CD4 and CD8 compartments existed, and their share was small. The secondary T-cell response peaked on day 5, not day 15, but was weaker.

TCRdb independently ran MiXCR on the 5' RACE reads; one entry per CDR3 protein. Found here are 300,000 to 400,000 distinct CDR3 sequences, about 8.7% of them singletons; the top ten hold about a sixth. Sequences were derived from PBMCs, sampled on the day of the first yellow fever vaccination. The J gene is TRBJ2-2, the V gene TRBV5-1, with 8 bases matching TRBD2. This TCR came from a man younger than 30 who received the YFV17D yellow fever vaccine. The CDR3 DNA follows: TGCGCCAGCAGCTTGGCCGGGACTAGAAGCACCGGGGAGCTGTTTTTT. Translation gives CASSLAGTRSTGELFF.